This TCR beta chain was profiled in a study of blood T cell repertoires in COVID-19. Methods used by the authors: It was from reference gene primer amplification that nucleated cell counts were estimated. Measured with immunoSEQ multiplex PCR; TCRdb has only the in-frame clones, and not every one. V and J calls and clone size are copied from that table; D and trimming were computed from the DNA. The sample has fewer than 80,000 clones; around nine tenths are singletons. CDR3 length: 14 residues. V was clipped by 0 bases and J by 9 bases, with 12 bases between them. Germline V gives CDR1 SGHVS, CDR2 FQNEAQ.

The chain joins TRBV7-8 to TRBJ2-1, with D possibly TRBD2 on 5 matching bases. Material: peripheral blood. This receptor was taken from a man aged 65-85 years with acute or convalescent COVID-19. In DNA form, the CDR3 reads TGTGCCAGCAGCTTAGCACTAGGGTTCAGTGAGCAGTTCTTC. It codes for CASSLALGFSEQFF. Full variable domain (rest looked up from reference TRBV7-8 and TRBJ2-1): GAGVSQSPRYKVAKRGQDVALRCDPISGHVSLFWYQQALGQGPEFLTYFQNEAQLDKSGLPSDRFFAERPEGSVSTLKIQRTQQEDSAVYLCASSLALGFSEQFFGPGTRLTVL.